This entry is about one T cell receptor (beta chain). Its antigen remains unidentified. TCRdb re-analysed the RACE reads in MiXCR, keeping a single row per CDR3 protein. The table lists around 250,000 distinct CDR3 sequences, approximately 8.4% of them singletons. Germline assignment: CDR1 MNHEY and CDR2 SVGAGI. CDR3 size: 14 residues. Trimming removed 7 bases from V and 3 bases from J; junction bases left unmatched: 3. The data originate from a study of human T cells and chemical hapten exposure. General study findings and limits: DPC sensitization produced no change in TCRs with frequency above 1 in 1000.

Noted time point: pre-sensitization, week 0. Stated treatment: therapeutic diphenylcyclopropenone sensitization with weekly scalp DPC. The chain combines TRBV6-5 with TRBJ2-1; TRBD2 aligns across 10 bases. The receptor comes from a woman aged 40 to 55 with alopecia areata. Some clones in this sample may be carry-over from other donors' samples. Sequenced material: whole blood, taken in connection with sensitization to the hapten diphenylcyclopropenone (DPC). The CDR3 is CASIPSGSYNEQFF. CDR3 bases: TGTGCCAGCATACCTAGCGGGAGCTACAATGAGCAGTTCTTC.